One sample yielded the 21 T cell receptor beta chains listed below, sequenced in a study of blood T cell repertoires in COVID-19. Some clones are missing from TCRdb's copy, which holds only in-frame ones; the method was immunoSEQ multiplex PCR. Here the sample spans about 220,000 clones, 70% to 90% being singletons. Sequenced input: peripheral blood. Receptors originate from a woman aged 45-65 years with COVID-19, enrolled during active disease.

V usage is TRBV6-2 or TRBV6-3 and J usage is TRBJ2-1, with D maybe TRBD2 (5 bases). CDR3 length: 13 amino acids. Trimming took off 5 bases at V and 4 bases at J, with 9 bases between the two ends. The germline CDR1 and CDR2 sequences are MNHEY and SVGEGT. The CDR3, as DNA: TGTGCCAGCAGTCGGCTAGCATACAATGAGCAGTTCTTC. Its translation: CASSRLAYNEQFF.

The count of this clone is one. The J gene is TRBJ2-7, the V gene TRBV3-1 (or the pseudogene TRBV3-2); D might be TRBD1 (5 bases). The length of the CDR3 is 13 residues. Trimming took 4 bases from V and 3 from J, leaving 10 bases between them. From germline, CDR1 is LGHDT and CDR2 YNNKEL (reference sequence). Written as DNA, the CDR3 is TGTGCCAGCAGCCTCCGACAGTACTACGAGCAGTACTTC. Amino acids: CASSLRQYYEQYF.

The gene calls are TRBV7-9 and TRBJ2-7, with 16 bases lining up with TRBD2. Germline trimming cut 1 base from V and 4 bases from J; bases unmatched to any gene: 1. Germline V CDR1 and CDR2: SEHNR, FQNEAQ (reference sequence). This CDR3 is 16 amino acids long. In DNA form, the CDR3 reads TGTGCCAGCAGCTTAGTGGGACTAGCGGGGGGGTACGAGCAGTACTTC. This gives the protein CASSLVGLAGGYEQYF.

This chain uses TRBV11-2 with TRBJ2-1; 14 bases are a match to TRBD2. The CDR3 is 16 amino acids. Germline V gene data show CDR1 as SGHAT and CDR2 as FQNNGV. J gave up 7 bases and V 4 bases, and 6 bases lay outside the gene matches. The CDR3, as DNA: TGTGCCAGCAGCTCAAGACTAGCGGGGGGGCAGAATGAGCAGTTCTTC. Its translation is CASSSRLAGGQNEQFF.

This chain links TRBV28 with TRBJ2-2; 12 nucleotides align to TRBD1. This CDR3 is built from 16 residues. The germline V gene has CDR1 MDHEN and CDR2 SYDVKM. Losses at the gene ends were 3 bases for V and 8 bases for J; bases not matched to a gene: 7. This CDR3 is CASSFSGTGGAGELFF. As DNA, the CDR3 is TGTGCCAGCAGTTTTTCGGGGACAGGGGGCGCGGGGGAGCTGTTTTTT.

The chain uses TRBV28 and TRBJ1-2; TRBD1 might be the D (6 bases). V was trimmed by 5 bases and J by 4 bases, leaving 14 bases between them. This CDR3 comprises 14 residues. Germline V gene lookup returns CDR1 MDHEN and CDR2 SYDVKM. CDR3 DNA sequence: TGTGCCAGCAGTGGAGTAGGGGGAGCCTATGGCTACACCTTC. It specifies CASSGVGGAYGYTF.

The V gene is TRBV28, the J gene TRBJ1-1; D remains unclear. Germline V CDR1 and CDR2: MDHEN, SYDVKM. The CDR3 totals 12 residues. Between the trimmed V and J ends, which lost 6 bases and 8 bases, there was a span of 13 bases. The CDR3 protein is CASRPHGLEAFF. As DNA, the CDR3 is TGTGCCAGCAGACCGCACGGGTTAGAAGCTTTCTTT.

This clone was counted a few times. J is TRBJ1-5 and V is TRBV6-2 or TRBV6-3; no clear D. This CDR3 is built from 15 residues. Trimming pared 4 bases from V and 4 bases from J, leaving 14 bases between. Germline CDR1 reads MNHEY; CDR2 reads SVGEGT. The CDR3 DNA is TGTGCCAGCAGTTGGCCTGAGGGTAGGAATCAGCCCCAGCATTTT. Protein sequence: CASSWPEGRNQPQHF.

This clone occurred once. This chain's CDR3 is CASSPAGGVSDTQYF. The CDR3 DNA is TGTGCCAGCAGCCCAGCCGGGGGAGTATCAGATACGCAGTATTTT. The chain links TRBV14 to TRBJ2-3, with a possible D match to TRBD2 (6 bases). From germline, CDR1 is SGHDN and CDR2 FVKESK. Trimming removed 4 bases from V and 4 bases from J, with 15 bases in between. The CDR3 is 15 residues long.

The sample holds one count of this clone. The chain uses TRBV2 and TRBJ2-5; the D gene is possibly TRBD2 (5 bases). CDR3 length: 12 residues. V dropped 6 bases and J dropped 3 bases, with 8 bases sitting between them. Germline assignment: CDR1 SNHLY and CDR2 FYNNEI. In DNA, the CDR3 is TGTGCCAGCAGATGGACTGAAGAGACCCAGTACTTC. Its translation: CASRWTEETQYF.

The chain uses TRBV6-2 or TRBV6-3 and TRBJ2-5; tentative D call: TRBD1 (6 bases). Germline loops: CDR1 MNHEY, CDR2 SVGEGT. Between the trimmed V and J ends, which lost 4 bases and 1 base, there was a span of 16 bases. This CDR3 spans 16 amino acids. The CDR3 DNA sequence: TGTGCCAGCAGTTTAGGGATAAACAGGGTCCAAGAGACCCAGTACTTC. Its translation: CASSLGINRVQETQYF.

This clone occurred once. The rearrangement links TRBV6-5 to TRBJ1-1; D perhaps matches TRBD1 (5 bases). Deletions cut 0 bases from V and 5 bases from J, with 7 bases between. The CDR3 runs 13 residues. The germline CDR1 and CDR2 sequences are MNHEY and SVGAGI. The CDR3 bases are TGTGCCAGCAGTTACTCGCAGGGAACTGAAGCTTTCTTT. It specifies CASSYSQGTEAFF.

The chain combines TRBV2 with TRBJ2-3; 9 nucleotides match TRBD2. The CDR3 is 17 residues long. Trimming cost V 2 bases and J 3 bases; bases outside gene matches: 9. Germline V lookup: CDR1 SNHLY, CDR2 FYNNEI. CDR3 amino acids: CASSESRGGAVTDTQYF. CDR3 DNA sequence: TGTGCCAGCAGTGAAAGTCGCGGGGGGGCTGTTACAGATACGCAGTATTTT.

V usage is TRBV14 and J usage is TRBJ2-2; 8 nucleotides agree with TRBD1. Germline V gene sequence: CDR1 SGHDN, CDR2 FVKESK. CDR3 size: 16 residues. The V gene end was trimmed by 4 bases and the J gene end by 0 bases; junction bases not matched to a gene: 4. The CDR3 protein is CASSRGTGSNTGELFF. CDR3 nucleotides: TGTGCCAGCAGCCGAGGGACAGGATCGAACACCGGGGAGCTGTTTTTT.

V is TRBV9 and J is TRBJ1-4; TRBD1 aligns across 8 bases. The germline gives CDR1 SGDLS, CDR2 YYNGEE. V lost 4 bases, J lost 2 bases, and 7 bases stayed unmatched. The CDR3 is 16 amino acids. The CDR3: CASSSLQGGTNEKLFF. Written as DNA, the CDR3 is TGTGCCAGCAGCTCCCTACAGGGGGGGACTAATGAAAAACTGTTTTTT.

This chain connects TRBV6-5 to TRBJ1-4; D uncertain. Per the germline V gene, CDR1 is MNHEY and CDR2 is SVGAGI. Trimming pared 7 bases from V and 7 bases from J, leaving 13 bases between. CDR3 length: 13 residues. This chain's CDR3 is CASIKAGSEKLFF. In DNA, the CDR3 is TGTGCCAGCATTAAGGCGGGTAGTGAAAAACTGTTTTTT.

A few counts support this clone. V usage is TRBV4-1 and J usage is TRBJ2-1; TRBD2 aligns across 7 bases. Looked up from germline, CDR1 is MGHRA and CDR2 is YSYEKL. V lost 2 bases and J lost 6; bases outside the gene matches: 16. CDR3 size: 18 residues. In nucleotides, the CDR3 is TGCGCCAGCAGCCAACGCAGACCCGCTGAGTCGGGAGGCAATGAGCAGTTCTTC. It is translated as CASSQRRPAESGGNEQFF.

This chain connects TRBV5-6 to TRBJ2-5; 10 bases map to TRBD1. The V and J ends lost 4 bases and 0 bases, in that order; junction bases with no gene match: 6. This CDR3 contains 16 residues. Per the germline V gene, CDR1 is SGHDT and CDR2 is YYEEEE. The CDR3 reads CASSTGTGVYQETQYF. CDR3 coding DNA: TGTGCCAGCAGCACTGGGACAGGGGTGTACCAAGAGACCCAGTACTTC.

This chain uses TRBV2 with TRBJ1-2, with TRBD1 matching over 8 bases. From germline, CDR1 is SNHLY and CDR2 FYNNEI. CDR3 length: 14 amino acids. The V gene end was trimmed by 4 bases and the J gene end by 5 bases; junction bases not matched to a gene: 6. This CDR3 is CASSARQGQYGYTF. CDR3 sequence (DNA): TGTGCCAGCAGTGCGCGACAGGGGCAGTATGGCTACACCTTC.

The chain has TRBV9 and TRBJ1-1, with D perhaps matching TRBD1 (6 bases). The CDR3 is made up of 15 amino acids. Trimming took 0 bases from V and 1 from J, leaving 10 bases between them. Per the germline V gene, CDR1 is SGDLS and CDR2 is YYNGEE. Here the CDR3 reads CASSVGGQQNTEAFF. CDR3 DNA: TGTGCCAGCAGCGTAGGGGGACAACAGAACACTGAAGCTTTCTTT.

J is TRBJ1-3 and V is TRBV7-6; the match to TRBD1 covers 8 bases. Germline-derived CDR1 and CDR2 are SGHVS and FNYEAQ. Trimming at V came to 4 bases and at J to 3 bases, leaving 5 bases not matched to a gene. This CDR3 has 15 amino acids. CDR3 sequence reads: CASSSQGASGNTIYF. In nucleotides, the CDR3 is TGTGCCAGCAGCTCCCAGGGGGCCAGTGGAAACACCATATATTTT.